These 27 T cell receptor beta chains were sequenced from one sample in a study of shared clonotypes between healthy human individuals (TCRdb year 2020). Libraries were made using the immunoSEQ multiplex PCR assay. Imported from immuneACCESS, the table was reduced by TCRdb to in-frame sequences with V and J called. These copies leave out some clones; in studies compared against another copy, an unresolved V gene accounts for under half, and the cause of the remainder is not known. This sample gives roughly 700,000 clones in total; less than 95% of them show up just once. Together, the top ten hold roughly 36% of the sample. Sequencing was carried out using memory CD8+ T cells from PBMCs. The sample's cell subset or site label, decoded: CD45RO+ cells pooled with CCR7-negative TemRA cells. The receptors here all came from a man younger than 30 in good health. Some clones in this sample may be carry-over from other donors' samples.

The V call is TRBV6-6, the J call TRBJ2-7, with 10 bases that match TRBD2. Germline values: CDR1 MNHNY, CDR2 SVGAGI (reference sequence). The J segment lost 1 base and the V segment lost 0 bases, leaving 3 bases of the junction unmatched. CDR3 size: 16 residues. For the CDR3, the DNA is TGTGCCAGCAGTTACTCGCCTAGCGGGAGATCCTACGAGCAGTACTTC. It codes for CASSYSPSGRSYEQYF.

The chain links TRBV7-7 to TRBJ2-7; D is possibly TRBD1 or TRBD2 (5 bases each). Germline V gene sequence: CDR1 SSHAT, CDR2 FNYEAQ (reference sequence). Trimming stripped 5 bases from V and 2 bases from J, with 10 bases between. CDR3 length equals 13 residues. DNA for the CDR3: TGTGCCAGCAGCGAGGGACCAACCTACGAGCAGTACTTC. Encoded protein: CASSEGPTYEQYF.

The V gene is TRBV27, the J gene TRBJ2-1; 13 nucleotides align to TRBD2. With V trimmed by 0 bases and J by 8 bases, 4 bases remained unmatched. Germline lookup yields CDR1 MNHEY and CDR2 SMNVEV (reference sequence). This CDR3 has 16 amino acids. CDR3 residues: CASSLSRTSGGDEQFF. The CDR3 coding sequence is TGTGCCAGCAGTTTATCCCGGACTAGCGGGGGAGATGAGCAGTTCTTC.

This clone was detected once. The V and J genes are TRBV7-9 and TRBJ2-5, with D maybe TRBD2 (6 bases). The germline V and J ends were trimmed by 5 bases and 1 base, with 11 bases remaining between them. The CDR3 covers 14 residues. Germline CDR1 reads SEHNR; CDR2 reads FQNEAQ (reference sequence). The CDR3 bases are TGTGCCAGCAGCGAGAGGAGGGCCCAAGAGACCCAGTACTTC. Translation gives CASSERRAQETQYF. Based on the CDR3 plus reference TRBV7-9 and TRBJ2-5, the full variable domain is DTGVSQNPRHKITKRGQNVTFRCDPISEHNRLYWYRQTLGQGPEFLTYFQNEAQLEKSRLLSDRFSAERPKGSFSTLEIQRTEQGDSAMYLCASSERRAQETQYFGPGTRLLVL.

In its sample, this clone was seen once. The J gene is TRBJ2-5, the V gene TRBV11-2; 12 bases fit TRBD1. Per the germline V gene, CDR1 is SGHAT and CDR2 is FQNNGV. The length of the CDR3 is 16 residues. With 6 bases clipped from V and 5 bases from J, the junction kept 10 bases outside the gene matches. The CDR3 sequence is CASRLTGTGGAETQYF. The CDR3 nucleotides read TGTGCCAGCAGATTAACCGGGACAGGGGGCGCGGAGACCCAGTACTTC.

The rearrangement joins TRBV15 to TRBJ2-3, with D perhaps matching TRBD2 (5 bases). V was pared by 8 bases and J by 5 bases, with 20 bases between. The germline V gene encodes CDR1 LNHNV and CDR2 YYDKDF (reference sequence). The CDR3 is 15 residues long. CDR3 nucleotide sequence: TGTGCCACCCTCTCTATGGGAGCTCCTTTAGATACGCAGTATTTT. Its protein is CATLSMGAPLDTQYF.

V is TRBV27 and J is TRBJ1-1, with 11 bases identical to TRBD1. CDR1 MNHEY and CDR2 SMNVEV come from the germline V gene (reference sequence). J lost 4 bases, V lost 5 bases, and 6 bases had no gene match. This CDR3 is built from 15 residues. For the CDR3, the DNA is TGTGCCAGCAGTAGCGCCGGGACAGGGGGCACTGAAGCTTTCTTT. Its translation is CASSSAGTGGTEAFF.

This clone has only a few counts. The chain is built from TRBV7-9 and TRBJ1-4; 7 bases are a match to TRBD1. CDR1 and CDR2 from the germline V gene are SEHNR and FQNEAQ (reference sequence). Unmatched junction bases numbered 8, after V lost 11 bases and J lost 8 bases. CDR3 length: 12 residues. The CDR3 loop is CAATTGVEKLFF. CDR3 coding DNA: TGTGCCGCGACAACAGGGGTGGAAAAACTGTTTTTT.

The chain is built from TRBV9 and TRBJ1-3; tentatively, D is TRBD1 (5 bases). The length of the CDR3 is 16 residues. Germline lookup yields CDR1 SGDLS and CDR2 YYNGEE. Trimming took off 0 bases at V and 2 bases at J, with 12 bases between the two ends. The CDR3 loop reads CASSVGGEPAGNTIYF. CDR3 DNA: TGTGCCAGCAGCGTAGGAGGGGAGCCAGCTGGAAACACCATATATTTT.

The V call is TRBV11-2, the J call TRBJ1-3, with D tentatively TRBD1 (6 bases). This CDR3 comprises 17 residues. V was trimmed by 5 bases and J by 0 bases, leaving 17 bases between them. CDR1 and CDR2 from the germline V gene are SGHAT and FQNNGV. In DNA, the CDR3 is TGTGCCAGCAGCCCACGTCCCGGGACAAGCTCTGGAAACACCATATATTTT. Its protein product is CASSPRPGTSSGNTIYF.

The gene calls are TRBV28 and TRBJ1-6; 7 bases fit TRBD1. Germline V CDR1 and CDR2: MDHEN, SYDVKM. The CDR3 sequence is 13 residues long. The V segment lost 8 bases and the J segment 7 bases; nucleotides outside the gene matches: 5. The CDR3 spells CASRDSSNSPLHF. The CDR3 DNA is TGTGCCAGCCGGGACAGTTCAAATTCACCCCTCCACTTT.

The chain is built from TRBV28 and TRBJ1-1; 7 nucleotides line up with TRBD1. CDR3 length: 14 amino acids. The germline gives CDR1 MDHEN, CDR2 SYDVKM. V dropped 5 bases and J dropped 6; count of bases not matched to a gene: 9. The CDR3 DNA is TGTGCCAGCAGTCTTGGGCAGGGGGGAGCTGAAGCTTTCTTT. It encodes CASSLGQGGAEAFF.

The chain carries TRBV29-1 and TRBJ2-1; 11 nucleotides agree with TRBD2. CDR1 is SQVTM and CDR2 is ANQGSEA in the germline V gene. CDR3 size: 14 residues. The V segment lost 3 bases and the J segment 4 bases; nucleotides outside the gene matches: 2. In nucleotides, the CDR3 is TGCAGCGTTGATAGCGGGAGGGCGTACAATGAGCAGTTCTTC. Protein sequence: CSVDSGRAYNEQFF.

The chain has TRBV19 and TRBJ2-7, with TRBD2 as a possible D gene (5 bases). This CDR3 spans 16 amino acids. V was shortened by 5 bases and J by 2 bases, with 19 bases between the two germline ends. Germline CDR1 is LNHDA and CDR2 is SQIVND (reference sequence). The CDR3 region is CASSVLAGEGTYEQYF. The CDR3 nucleotides are TGTGCCAGTAGTGTCCTAGCTGGCGAAGGGACCTACGAGCAGTACTTC.

Notes on this clone: The same CDR3 also results from other DNA sequences found in this sample. CDR3 loop: CASSSTVNTEAFF. The CDR3 bases are TGTGCCAGTAGTTCGACAGTGAACACTGAAGCTTTCTTT. The chain is built from TRBV19 and TRBJ1-1; D might be TRBD1 (5 bases). Trimming removed 5 bases from V and 0 bases from J, with 7 bases in between. The CDR3 loop spans 13 amino acids. Germline V CDR1 and CDR2: LNHDA, SQIVND (reference sequence).

This chain connects TRBV28 to TRBJ1-1, with D possibly matching TRBD1 (5 bases). The V and J ends lost 8 bases and 7 bases respectively, with 20 bases between them. Germline assignment: CDR1 MDHEN and CDR2 SYDVKM. CDR3 size: 14 residues. The CDR3 loop is CASSPSTRGREAFF. In DNA, the CDR3 is TGTGCCAGCTCCCCTTCAACTCGGGGCCGTGAAGCTTTCTTT.

This chain joins TRBV11-2 and TRBJ2-7; perhaps TRBD2 as D (5 bases). Trimming pared 1 base from V and 3 bases from J, leaving 10 bases between. Germline-derived CDR1 and CDR2 are SGHAT and FQNNGV. The CDR3 length is 14 residues. CDR3 sequence reads: CASSLVGGGYEQYF. The CDR3 coding sequence is TGTGCCAGCAGCTTAGTAGGAGGCGGCTACGAGCAGTACTTC.

The J gene is TRBJ1-1, the V gene TRBV28; 8 nucleotides agree with TRBD1. Germline CDR1 MDHEN, CDR2 SYDVKM. This CDR3 has 14 residues. Germline trimming cut 5 bases from V and 1 base from J; bases unmatched to any gene: 3. The DNA for the CDR3 is TGTGCCAGCAGTCCAGGGACAGGGAACACTGAAGCTTTCTTT. This translates into CASSPGTGNTEAFF.

The V gene is TRBV4-1, the J gene TRBJ2-7; TRBD1 is a possible D gene (5 bases). The germline CDR1 and CDR2 sequences are MGHRA and YSYEKL. The V end was cut by 2 bases, the J end by 3 bases, with 17 bases between. The CDR3 has 16 amino acids. DNA of the CDR3: TGCGCCAGCAGCCAATCGTTCAGGGATATCTACTACGAGCAGTACTTC. This sequence encodes CASSQSFRDIYYEQYF.

There are a few counts of this clone. The V and J genes are TRBV19 and TRBJ2-6; 7 bases agree with TRBD2. Germline CDR1 reads LNHDA; CDR2 reads SQIVND (reference sequence). V shed 4 bases, J shed 2 bases, and the junction held 8 bases outside the gene matches. The CDR3 spans 17 residues. CDR3 sequence (DNA): TGTGCCAGTAGTACCCTCGAGGCGGGGGCTGGGGCCAACGTCCTGACTTTC. Its translation is CASSTLEAGAGANVLTF. The whole variable domain, filled in from reference TRBV19 and TRBJ2-6, reads DGGITQSPKYLFRKEGQNVTLSCEQNLNHDAMYWYRQDPGQGLRLIYYSQIVNDFQKGDIAEGYSVSREKKESFPLTVTSAQKNPTAFYLCASSTLEAGAGANVLTFGAGSRLTVL.

Turning to this clone: In the same sample, other DNA sequences code for this CDR3. CDR3 in amino acids: CASSFPLNTEAFF. In DNA form, the CDR3 reads TGTGCCAGCAGTTTTCCGTTGAACACTGAAGCTTTCTTT. The chain carries TRBV7-9 and TRBJ1-1; D call uncertain. Trimming removed 6 bases at V and 0 bases at J, with 8 bases between. The CDR3 runs 13 residues. Germline CDR1 SEHNR, CDR2 FQNEAQ (reference sequence). The entire variable domain, with the rest obtained from reference TRBV7-9 and TRBJ1-1, is as follows: DTGVSQNPRHKITKRGQNVTFRCDPISEHNRLYWYRQTLGQGPEFLTYFQNEAQLEKSRLLSDRFSAERPKGSFSTLEIQRTEQGDSAMYLCASSFPLNTEAFFGQGTRLTVV.

The rearrangement joins TRBV27 to TRBJ2-1; TRBD2 matches 11 bases. Germline loops: CDR1 MNHEY, CDR2 SMNVEV (reference sequence). With V trimmed by 5 bases and J by 0 bases, 0 bases remained unmatched. The CDR3 loop spans 15 amino acids. The CDR3 DNA follows: TGTGCCAGCAGTACTAGCGGGAGCTCCTACAATGAGCAGTTCTTC. Translation gives CASSTSGSSYNEQFF.

The gene calls are TRBV11-2 and TRBJ1-5; 7 positions match TRBD1. Per the germline V gene, CDR1 is SGHAT and CDR2 is FQNNGV. CDR3 size: 15 residues. V was clipped by 3 bases and J by 0 bases; unmatched bases: 2. The CDR3: CASSLTGYSNQPQHF. The CDR3, as DNA: TGTGCCAGCAGCTTGACAGGGTATAGCAATCAGCCCCAGCATTTT.

V gene TRBV27 combines with J gene TRBJ1-1; D not resolved. Germline V gene lookup returns CDR1 MNHEY and CDR2 SMNVEV (reference sequence). This CDR3 has 14 amino acids. Trimming removed 2 bases at V and 10 bases at J, with 17 bases between. CDR3 sequence: CASSLRSSPIAAFF. The CDR3 bases are TGTGCCAGCAGTTTACGTAGCAGCCCCATCGCAGCTTTCTTT.

This rearrangement joins TRBV19 to TRBJ2-7; D unclear. The germline V gene encodes CDR1 LNHDA and CDR2 SQIVND (reference sequence). The V end was cut by 3 bases, the J end by 1 base, with 16 bases between. The CDR3 is 16 residues long. CDR3 sequence reads: CASSIIGGGYSYEQYF. Here the CDR3 DNA reads TGTGCCAGTAGTATCATAGGTGGCGGCTATTCCTACGAGCAGTACTTC.

The chain has TRBV29-1 and TRBJ2-7, with D perhaps TRBD1 (6 bases). Trimming took 2 bases from V and 3 from J, leaving 8 bases between them. The CDR3 contains 12 residues. From germline, CDR1 is SQVTM and CDR2 ANQGSEA. Written as DNA, the CDR3 is TGCAGCGTTGAATTGGACAGCTACGAGCAGTACTTC. It encodes CSVELDSYEQYF.

The CDR3 here is CASSDRGGEETQYF. CDR3 coding DNA: TGTGCCAGCAGCGACAGAGGGGGGGAAGAGACCCAGTACTTC. The chain recombines TRBV9 with TRBJ2-5, with D perhaps matching TRBD2 (7 bases). V was cut by 3 bases and J by 3 bases, with 12 bases left in between. The CDR3 extends over 14 amino acids. The germline V gene has CDR1 SGDLS and CDR2 YYNGEE.